This T cell receptor beta chain was profiled in a study of blood T cells in healthy people across ages (dated by TCRdb to the mid-2010s). At the level of the whole study: In model experiments, template switching captured about one uniquely barcoded TCR beta cDNA molecule for every two T cells. To track age-related changes in TCR beta repertoire diversity, the study relied on deep sequencing normalized with unique cDNA molecular identifiers. To avoid experimental bias, donors of different ages were spread randomly across the sequencing lanes. Using the same blood draw, the study looked at two additional independent replicas of 1 million unique cDNA reads for two donors, one aged 18 to 29 and the other aged 80 or older. Four age groups were formed from the donors: young (average approximately 15 years), middle-aged (approximately 39), aged (62) and long-lived (about 80). General findings and caveats noted by the study authors: As age increased, observed TCR beta diversity per million T cells dropped in a roughly linear way, and a significant reduction was already evident by age around 41. Estimates of total diversity based on one million sequenced T cells were regarded as lower bounds and as underestimates. Because donor CMV infection status was unknown, age-related changes in expanded clonotypes were potentially confounded. Compared with the aged group, the long-lived group had more naive CD4+ T cells, fewer expanded clones and increased TCR diversity, a pattern suggesting age selection. Since profiling was done on bulk unsorted PBMCs, naive and antigen-experienced compartments could not be conclusively compared. There was a strong correlation between observed TCR beta diversity and the percentage of naive T cells measured by flow cytometry.

The roughly 39 donors, aged about 6 to 95 years, were systemically healthy Caucasian individuals from Russia. Each donor gave 8 to 10 milliliters of peripheral blood, drawn into EDTA-treated Vacutainer tubes. PBMCs were isolated by Ficoll-Paque density-gradient centrifugation, with at least 7 million obtained per sample. Total RNA was extracted from PBMCs with Trizol reagent, with at least 5.5 micrograms obtained per sample. Naive CD45RAhigh/CD27high T cell percentages were measured by flow cytometry on a PBMC aliquot from every donor. Reading the germline V gene gives CDR1 LGHNA and CDR2 YNFKEQ. Inclusive of the bounding cysteine and phenylalanine, the CDR3 is 14 residues long. Of all the DNA, just the CDR3 is kept, 42 bases in frame from base 1. A word on this clonotype: Its recognized antigen is unknown. At one end the junction does not follow the germline gene, possibly because of a read error.

Libraries were constructed by 5' RACE. TCRdb lists the instrument as Illumina HiSeq 2500. A second 7 to 11 cycle PCR used a sample-barcoded 5' primer and a J-beta primer mix. A unique molecular identifier was introduced onto each TCR beta cDNA molecule by a template-switch 5' adaptor carrying 12 random nucleotides. At least 2.5 million CDR3-containing paired-end reads were obtained from each sample. First-strand cDNA was synthesized from all RNA with the Mint cDNA synthesis kit, primed by a TRBC-specific oligonucleotide. All cDNA was treated with uracil-DNA glycosylase and then went through a first 18-cycle PCR with the universal primers M1SS and BC2_uni_R. Under the source paper's analysis protocol: Normalization of each sample was performed by random selection of 1 million high-quality reads, each carrying a distinct molecular identifier. Reads with shared molecular identifiers were discarded instead of being binned into consensus sequences. MiTCR, set to a Q25 quality threshold and the strictest error-elimination algorithm, was used for CDR3 identification, clonotype clustering and error correction. Lower-bound total TCR beta diversity was estimated with a nonparametric unseen species model using Euler transformation. TCRdb passed the public sequencing reads through fastp at Q25 and MiXCR, retaining productive beta sequences. Rows with a matching CDR3 protein are joined into one entry that keeps the most common DNA and genes. None of the V and J calls come from the authors' own analysis; TCRdb made them. The sample yields hundreds of thousands of distinct CDR3 sequences; around 32% were counted once. The top ten clonotypes cover 15% of the sample.

Specimen: blood. The receptor was isolated from an elderly woman in good health. Donor details come from another sample of the same person, matched by shared clones. The chain employs TRBV4-2 and TRBJ1-2, with no confidently assigned D gene. The CDR3 loop reads CASSQDIEYYDYTF. The DNA is as follows: TGTGCCAGCAGCCAAGATATAGAGTACTATGACTACACCTTC.